Sequencing of this T cell receptor beta chain was carried out in a study of T cells after yellow fever vaccination. Study conclusions and caveats: A large majority of primary-vaccination clones showed up again after the booster (about 96% CD4, about 87% CD8).

UMIs and a universal primer site were added when TCR cDNA was made by 5'RACE template switching. TCRdb reanalysed the 5' RACE reads using MiXCR and keeps one entry per CDR3 protein. This table holds 280,000 or so distinct CDR3 sequences, around 8.6% found once. As concerns this clonotype: Its antigen is not identified.

The V gene's germline CDR1 is SGHTA and CDR2 FQGNSA. The CDR3 extends over 14 amino acids. V was cut by 1 base and J by 4 bases, with 10 bases left in between. The rearrangement uses TRBV7-2 and TRBJ2-5; no definite D call. The origin of this receptor is a man aged 18 to 29 who received the YFV17D yellow fever vaccine. Source: CD4+ T cells sorted from PBMCs, taken 5 days after the yellow fever booster vaccination. CDR3 in DNA: TGTGCCAGCAGCTTAGGACGATTGCCAGAGACCCAGTACTTC. Its protein product is CASSLGRLPETQYF.